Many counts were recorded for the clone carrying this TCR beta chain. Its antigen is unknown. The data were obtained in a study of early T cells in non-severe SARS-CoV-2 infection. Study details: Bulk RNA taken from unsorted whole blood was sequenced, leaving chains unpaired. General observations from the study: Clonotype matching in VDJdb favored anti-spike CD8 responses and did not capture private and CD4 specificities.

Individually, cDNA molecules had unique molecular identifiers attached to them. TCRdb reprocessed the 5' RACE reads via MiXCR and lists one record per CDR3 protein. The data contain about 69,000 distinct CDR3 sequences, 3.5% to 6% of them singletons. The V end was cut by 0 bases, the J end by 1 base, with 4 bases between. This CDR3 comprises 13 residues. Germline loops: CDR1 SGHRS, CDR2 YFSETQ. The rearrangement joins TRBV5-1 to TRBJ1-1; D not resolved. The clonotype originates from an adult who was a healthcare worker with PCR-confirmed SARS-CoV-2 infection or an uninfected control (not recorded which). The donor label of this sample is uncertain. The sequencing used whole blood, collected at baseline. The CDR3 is CASSLEQNTEAFF. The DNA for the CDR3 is TGCGCCAGCAGCTTGGAACAGAACACTGAAGCTTTCTTT. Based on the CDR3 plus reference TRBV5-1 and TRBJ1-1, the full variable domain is KAGVTQTPRYLIKTRGQQVTLSCSPISGHRSVSWYQQTPGQGLQFLFEYFSETQRNKGNFPGRFSGRQFSNSRSEMNVSTLELGDSALYLCASSLEQNTEAFFGQGTRLTVV.